This record concerns one T cell receptor beta chain sequence. The target antigen is unknown. These data come from a study of cytomegalovirus exposure and HLA in healthy donors. Germline CDR1 is SGHTA and CDR2 is FQGTGA. The CDR3 consists of 14 residues. J gave up 10 bases and V 2 bases, and 4 bases lay outside the gene matches. Primers: 60 Vbeta forward and 13 Jbeta reverse. TCRdb keeps only in-frame clones here, not all; method: immunoSEQ multiplex PCR. The sample records 100,000 to 150,000 clones, about four fifths being singletons. Whole-study findings and limits: Near-uniform donor sequencing depth was presumed by presence/absence analyses.

This clonotype was sampled from a man between 18 and 35 years old in good health and CMV-seronegative. The source material was PBMCs. This chain joins TRBV7-3 and TRBJ2-1; 11 bases map to TRBD2. The CDR3 sequence: CASSLLAGGVEQFF. The DNA for the CDR3 is TGTGCCAGCAGCTTACTAGCGGGGGGCGTGGAGCAGTTCTTC.